This T cell receptor beta chain was retrieved from a study of T cells in Graves' hyperthyroidism and ophthalmopathy. Overall study findings and caveats: The model forecast ophthalmopathy, anticipating it by a median approximately 7 months before onset.

Newly diagnosed hyperthyroidism, duration under 2 months, in patients aged 18 to 65. Clinical symptoms, serum thyroxine and TRAb, thyroid ultrasound and orbital computed tomography were used for the diagnoses. PBMCs were sourced from 9 to 10 ml fresh peripheral blood. In its sample, this clonotype was seen a few times. The antigen is undetermined. Authors of the study amplified TCR beta CDR3 regions from RNA transcripts. First-round RT-PCR with HTBI primers amplified the TCR CDR3 region. One entry per CDR3 protein, called by TCRdb with MiXCR from the multiplex PCR reads. The sample has roughly 740,000 distinct CDR3 sequences, 16% seen once; the top ten hold roughly 8%. Germline loops: CDR1 SQVTM, CDR2 ANQGSEA. Between the trimmed V and J ends, which lost 2 bases and 1 base, there was a span of 2 bases. This CDR3 has 11 residues.

The sequencing sample was made of blood. The TCR was taken from a man aged 18 to 29 with Graves' hyperthyroidism. This rearrangement joins TRBV29-1 to TRBJ1-1; no definite D call. CDR3 amino acids: CSVEQNTEAFF. Here the CDR3 DNA reads TGCAGCGTTGAACAGAACACTGAAGCTTTCTTT.